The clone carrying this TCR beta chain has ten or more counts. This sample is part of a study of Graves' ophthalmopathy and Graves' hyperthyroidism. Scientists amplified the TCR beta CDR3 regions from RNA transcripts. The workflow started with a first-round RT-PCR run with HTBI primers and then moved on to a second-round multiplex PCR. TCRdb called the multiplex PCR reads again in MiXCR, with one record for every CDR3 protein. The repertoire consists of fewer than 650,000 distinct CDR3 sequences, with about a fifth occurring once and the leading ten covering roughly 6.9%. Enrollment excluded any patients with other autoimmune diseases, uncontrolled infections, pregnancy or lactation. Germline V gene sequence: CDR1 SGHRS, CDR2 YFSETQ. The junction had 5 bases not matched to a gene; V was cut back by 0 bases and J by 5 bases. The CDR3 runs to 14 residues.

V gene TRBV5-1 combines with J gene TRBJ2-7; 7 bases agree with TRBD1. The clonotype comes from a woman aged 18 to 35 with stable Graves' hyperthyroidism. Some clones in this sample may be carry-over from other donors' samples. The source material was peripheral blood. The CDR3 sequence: CASSLGDSRDEQYF. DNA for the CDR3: TGCGCCAGCAGCTTGGGGGACAGTCGGGACGAGCAGTACTTC.